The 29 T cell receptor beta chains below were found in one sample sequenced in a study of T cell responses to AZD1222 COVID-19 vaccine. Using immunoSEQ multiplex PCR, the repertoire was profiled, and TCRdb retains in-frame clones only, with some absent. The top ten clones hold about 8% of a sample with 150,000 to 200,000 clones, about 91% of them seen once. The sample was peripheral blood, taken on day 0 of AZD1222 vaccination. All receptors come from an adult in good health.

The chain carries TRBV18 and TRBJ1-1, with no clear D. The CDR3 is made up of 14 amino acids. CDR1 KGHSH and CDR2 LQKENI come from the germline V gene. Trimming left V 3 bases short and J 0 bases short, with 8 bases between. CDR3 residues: CASSPDGMNTEAFF. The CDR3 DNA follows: TGTGCCAGCTCACCGGACGGAATGAACACTGAAGCTTTCTTT.

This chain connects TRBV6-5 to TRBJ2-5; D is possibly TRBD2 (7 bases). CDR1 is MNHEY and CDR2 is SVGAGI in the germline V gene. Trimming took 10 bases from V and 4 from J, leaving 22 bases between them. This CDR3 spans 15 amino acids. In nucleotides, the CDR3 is TGTGCCACCCAGATAGGGGGGAGGGATGGAGAGACCCAGTACTTC. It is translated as CATQIGGRDGETQYF.

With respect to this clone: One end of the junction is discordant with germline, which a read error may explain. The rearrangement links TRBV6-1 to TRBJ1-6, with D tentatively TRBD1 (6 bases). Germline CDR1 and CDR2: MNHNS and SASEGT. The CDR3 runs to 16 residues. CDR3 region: CVSSENGARGNSPLHF. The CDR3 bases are TGTGTCAGCAGTGAAAACGGGGCTAGGGGGAATTCACCCCTCCACTTT.

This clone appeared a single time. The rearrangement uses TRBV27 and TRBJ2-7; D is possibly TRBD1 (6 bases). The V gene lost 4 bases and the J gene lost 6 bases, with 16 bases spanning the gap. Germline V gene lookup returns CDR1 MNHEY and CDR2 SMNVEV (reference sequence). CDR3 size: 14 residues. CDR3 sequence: CASSYLQGSLEQYF. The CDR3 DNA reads TGTGCCAGCAGTTATCTACAGGGATCGCTCGAGCAGTACTTC.

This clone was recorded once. For the CDR3, the DNA is TGTGCCATCAGGGGAGAGTTAAACACTGAAGCTTTCTTT. Amino acid sequence: CAIRGELNTEAFF. This chain joins TRBV10-3 and TRBJ1-1; D uncertain. This CDR3 region has 13 residues. Germline CDR1 ENHRY, CDR2 SYGVKD. V dropped 6 bases and J dropped 2 bases, with 10 bases sitting between them.

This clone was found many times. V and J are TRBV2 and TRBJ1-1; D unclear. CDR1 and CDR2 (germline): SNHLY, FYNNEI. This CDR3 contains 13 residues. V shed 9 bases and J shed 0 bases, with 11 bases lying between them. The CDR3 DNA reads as TGTGCCAGTTCATCAGAGTTGAACACTGAAGCTTTCTTT. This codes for CASSSELNTEAFF.

DNA of the CDR3: TGTGCCAGCAGCCAAAGGGGTGGGGCTTTCTTT. This sequence encodes CASSQRGGAFF. The chain recombines TRBV3-1 (or the pseudogene TRBV3-2) with TRBJ1-1; D is possibly TRBD1 (5 bases). Per the germline V gene, CDR1 is LGHDT and CDR2 is YNNKEL (reference sequence). Trimming stripped 2 bases from V and 11 bases from J, with 9 bases between. CDR3 length equals 11 residues.

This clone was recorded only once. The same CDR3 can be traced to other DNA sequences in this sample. DNA of the CDR3: TGTGCCAGCAGCTTGGGACAGGGGCGCACTGAAGCTTTCTTT. This sequence encodes CASSLGQGRTEAFF. This chain joins TRBV5-4 and TRBJ1-1, with TRBD1 matching 8 bases. The CDR3 has 14 residues. Trimming at V came to 0 bases and at J to 4 bases, leaving 2 bases not matched to a gene. The germline V gene has CDR1 SGHNT and CDR2 YYREEE (reference sequence). Full variable domain (missing parts from reference TRBV5-4 and TRBJ1-1): ETGVTQSPTHLIKTRGQQVTLRCSSQSGHNTVSWYQQALGQGPQFIFQYYREEENGRGNFPPRFSGLQFPNYSSELNVNALELDDSALYLCASSLGQGRTEAFFGQGTRLTVV.

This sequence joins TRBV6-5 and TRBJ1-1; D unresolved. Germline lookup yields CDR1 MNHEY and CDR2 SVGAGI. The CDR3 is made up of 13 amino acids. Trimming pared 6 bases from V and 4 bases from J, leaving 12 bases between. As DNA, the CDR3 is TGTGCCAGCAGCGAGGGAGGGATCACTGAAGCTTTCTTT. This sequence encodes CASSEGGITEAFF.

CDR3 in amino acids: CASSRGYSNQPQHF. The CDR3 bases are TGTGCCAGTAGTAGAGGGTATAGCAATCAGCCCCAGCATTTT. The chain has TRBV19 and TRBJ1-5; D unresolved. Trimming left V 4 bases short and J 0 bases short, with 7 bases between. The CDR3 loop spans 14 amino acids. The germline V gene encodes CDR1 LNHDA and CDR2 SQIVND (reference sequence).

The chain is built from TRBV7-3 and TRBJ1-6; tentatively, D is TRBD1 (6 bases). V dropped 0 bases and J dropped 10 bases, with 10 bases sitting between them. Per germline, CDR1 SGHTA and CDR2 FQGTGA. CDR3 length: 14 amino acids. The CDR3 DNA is TGTGCCAGCAGCTTAACGGGGGGCGGATCACCCCTCCACTTT. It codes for CASSLTGGGSPLHF.

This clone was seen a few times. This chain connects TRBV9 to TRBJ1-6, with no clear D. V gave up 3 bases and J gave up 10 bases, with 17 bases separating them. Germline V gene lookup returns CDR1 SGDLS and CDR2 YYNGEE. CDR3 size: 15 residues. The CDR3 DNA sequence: TGTGCCAGCAGCGCCGGGGTGGGGTCGGGGTCACCCCTCCACTTT. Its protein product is CASSAGVGSGSPLHF.

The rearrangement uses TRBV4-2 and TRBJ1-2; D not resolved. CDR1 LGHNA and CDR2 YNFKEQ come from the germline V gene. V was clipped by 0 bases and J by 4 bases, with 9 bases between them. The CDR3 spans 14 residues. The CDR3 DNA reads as TGTGCCAGCAGCCAAGACGAGATAGCCTATGGCTACACCTTC. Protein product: CASSQDEIAYGYTF.

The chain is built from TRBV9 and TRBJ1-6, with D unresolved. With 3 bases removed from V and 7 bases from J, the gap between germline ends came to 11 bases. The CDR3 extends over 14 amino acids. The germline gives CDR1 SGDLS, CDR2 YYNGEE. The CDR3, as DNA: TGTGCCAGCAGCGGGGCCCCCGGGAATTCACCCCTCCACTTT. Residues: CASSGAPGNSPLHF.

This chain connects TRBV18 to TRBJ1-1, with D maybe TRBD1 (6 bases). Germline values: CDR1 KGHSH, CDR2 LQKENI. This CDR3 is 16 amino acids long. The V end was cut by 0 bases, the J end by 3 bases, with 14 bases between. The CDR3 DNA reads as TGTGCCAGCTCACCACCAGGGTTCCAGGGGTACACTGAAGCTTTCTTT. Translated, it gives CASSPPGFQGYTEAFF.

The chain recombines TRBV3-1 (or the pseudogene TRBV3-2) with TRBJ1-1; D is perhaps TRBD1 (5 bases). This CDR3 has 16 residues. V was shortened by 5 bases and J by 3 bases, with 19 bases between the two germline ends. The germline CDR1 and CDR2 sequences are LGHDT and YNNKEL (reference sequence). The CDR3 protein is CASSRTRDLGHTEAFF. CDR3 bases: TGTGCCAGCAGCAGGACGAGGGACCTGGGACACACTGAAGCTTTCTTT.

The chain's CDR3 is CASSLGGKGQGLGYTF. The CDR3 DNA sequence: TGTGCCAGCAGCTTAGGGGGGAAGGGACAGGGCTTGGGCTACACCTTC. This sequence joins TRBV7-2 and TRBJ1-2; 9 bases are a match to TRBD1. From germline, CDR1 is SGHTA and CDR2 FQGNSA. CDR3 length equals 16 residues. With 1 base clipped from V and 8 bases from J, the junction kept 11 bases outside the gene matches.

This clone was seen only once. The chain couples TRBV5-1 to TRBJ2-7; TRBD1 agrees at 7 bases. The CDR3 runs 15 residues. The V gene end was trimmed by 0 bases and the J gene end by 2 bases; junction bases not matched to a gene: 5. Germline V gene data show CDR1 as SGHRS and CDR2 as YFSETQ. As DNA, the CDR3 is TGCGCCAGCAGCTTGGCCGGGACAGCCACCTACGAGCAGTACTTC. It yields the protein CASSLAGTATYEQYF.

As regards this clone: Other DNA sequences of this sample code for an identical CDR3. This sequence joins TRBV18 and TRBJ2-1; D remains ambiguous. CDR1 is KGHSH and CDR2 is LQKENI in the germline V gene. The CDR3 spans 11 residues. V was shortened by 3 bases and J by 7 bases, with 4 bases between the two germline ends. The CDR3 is CASSPGNEQFF. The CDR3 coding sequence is TGTGCCAGCTCACCGGGGAATGAGCAGTTCTTC.

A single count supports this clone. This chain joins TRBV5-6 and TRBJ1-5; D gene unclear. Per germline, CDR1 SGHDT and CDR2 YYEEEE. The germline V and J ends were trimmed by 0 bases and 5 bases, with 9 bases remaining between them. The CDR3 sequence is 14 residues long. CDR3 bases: TGTGCCAGCAGCTTGGCTATGGGTGATCAGCCCCAGCATTTT. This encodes CASSLAMGDQPQHF. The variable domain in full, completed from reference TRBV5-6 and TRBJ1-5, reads DAGVTQSPTHLIKTRGQQVTLRCSPKSGHDTVSWYQQALGQGPQFIFQYYEEEERQRGNFPDRFSGHQFPNYSSELNVNALLLGDSALYLCASSLAMGDQPQHFGDGTRLSIL.

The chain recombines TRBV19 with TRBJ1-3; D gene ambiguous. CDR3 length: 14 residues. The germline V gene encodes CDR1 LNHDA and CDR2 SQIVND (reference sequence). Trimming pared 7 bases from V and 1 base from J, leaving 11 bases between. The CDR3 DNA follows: TGTGCCAGTATAGGAAAGGAATCTGGAAACACCATATATTTT. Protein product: CASIGKESGNTIYF.

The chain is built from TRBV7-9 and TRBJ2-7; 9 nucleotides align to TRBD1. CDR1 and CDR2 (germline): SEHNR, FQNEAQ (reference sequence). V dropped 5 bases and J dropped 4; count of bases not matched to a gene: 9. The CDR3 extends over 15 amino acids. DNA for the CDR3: TGTGCCAGCAGCGCAAGGGACAGGGTGGGATACGAGCAGTACTTC. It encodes CASSARDRVGYEQYF.

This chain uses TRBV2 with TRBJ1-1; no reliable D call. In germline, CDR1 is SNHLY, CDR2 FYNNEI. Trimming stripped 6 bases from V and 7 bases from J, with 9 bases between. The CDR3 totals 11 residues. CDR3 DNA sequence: TGTGCCAGCAGGGTTAAGGGTGAAGCTTTCTTT. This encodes CASRVKGEAFF.

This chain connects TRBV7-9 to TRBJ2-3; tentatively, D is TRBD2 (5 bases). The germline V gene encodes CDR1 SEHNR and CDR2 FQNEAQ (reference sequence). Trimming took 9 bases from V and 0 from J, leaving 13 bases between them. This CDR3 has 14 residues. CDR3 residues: CASSDGDSTDTQYF. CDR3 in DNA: TGTGCCAGTTCCGACGGGGATAGCACAGATACGCAGTATTTT.

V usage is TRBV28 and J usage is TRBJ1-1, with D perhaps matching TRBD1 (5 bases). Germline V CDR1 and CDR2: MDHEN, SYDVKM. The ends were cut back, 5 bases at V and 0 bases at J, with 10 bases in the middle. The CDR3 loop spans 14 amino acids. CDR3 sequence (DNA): TGTGCCAGCAGTCTCCAGGGACTGAACACTGAAGCTTTCTTT. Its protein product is CASSLQGLNTEAFF.

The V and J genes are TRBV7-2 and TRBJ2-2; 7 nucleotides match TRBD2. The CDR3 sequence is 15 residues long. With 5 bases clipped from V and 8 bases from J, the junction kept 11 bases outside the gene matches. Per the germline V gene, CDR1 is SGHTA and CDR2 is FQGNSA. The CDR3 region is CASSTSGTVGGELFF. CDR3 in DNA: TGTGCCAGCAGCACCAGCGGGACGGTAGGGGGGGAGCTGTTTTTT.

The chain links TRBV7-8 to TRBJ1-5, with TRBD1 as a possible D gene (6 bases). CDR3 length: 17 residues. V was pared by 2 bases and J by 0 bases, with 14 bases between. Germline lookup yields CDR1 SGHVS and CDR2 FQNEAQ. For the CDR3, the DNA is TGTGCCAGCAGCTTACTGACAGGCCTTTATAGCAATCAGCCCCAGCATTTT. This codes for CASSLLTGLYSNQPQHF.

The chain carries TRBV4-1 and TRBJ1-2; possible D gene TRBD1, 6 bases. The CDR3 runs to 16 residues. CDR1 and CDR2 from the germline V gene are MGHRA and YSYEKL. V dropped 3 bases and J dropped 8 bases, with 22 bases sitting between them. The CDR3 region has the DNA TGCGCCAGCAGCCAGCCCCGGGACACCGCCGATGGGGGCTACACCTTC. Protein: CASSQPRDTADGGYTF.

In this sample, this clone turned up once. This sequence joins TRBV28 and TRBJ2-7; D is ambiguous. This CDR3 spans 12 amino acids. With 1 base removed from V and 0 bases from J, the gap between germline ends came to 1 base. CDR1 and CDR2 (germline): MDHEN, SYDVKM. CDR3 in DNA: TGTGCCAGCAGTTTATTCTCCTACGAGCAGTACTTC. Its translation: CASSLFSYEQYF.